This T cell receptor beta chain is from a study of neurological immune-mediated disorders. With 10-nucleotide random UMIs included, cDNA was synthesized by 5'RACE. MiXCR was run by TCRdb on the 5' RACE reads, yielding one entry per CDR3 protein. Found here are fewer than 40,000 distinct CDR3 sequences, more than 4.5% of them singletons; the top ten hold approximately 10%. Volunteers from a blood bank in Maryland, USA, constituted the healthy controls. Sorted libraries came from 1 million CD4+ or CD8+ T cells. Many counts were recorded for this clonotype. Unmatched junction bases numbered 8, after V lost 4 bases and J lost 6 bases. Germline CDR1 is SQVTM and CDR2 is ANQGSEA. The CDR3 covers 13 residues.

The chain uses TRBV29-1 and TRBJ2-7, with TRBD2 identical over 8 bases. Sequenced sample: CD4+ T cells from blood. The origin of this receptor is a man aged 18 to 30 in good health. DNA of the CDR3: TGCAGCGTTGGGGCGGGGACTAGTGCCGAGCAGTACTTC. Translated, it gives CSVGAGTSAEQYF.